The 30 T cell receptor beta chains reported below all come from one sample, sequenced in a study of cytomegalovirus exposure and HLA in healthy donors. PCR used 60 Vbeta primers and 13 Jbeta primers. The data were produced by immunoSEQ multiplex PCR, yet TCRdb's version contains in-frame clones alone and is incomplete. The sample shows more than 110,000 clones, 60% to 80% of them seen only once. The sequencing sample was made of PBMCs. These receptors came from a woman aged 45 to 65 in good health and CMV-seronegative.

This chain uses TRBV5-5 with TRBJ1-4; 9 bases align to TRBD1. V shed 2 bases and J 4 bases; nucleotides not matched to a gene: 9. Germline loops: CDR1 SGHKS, CDR2 YYEKEE (reference sequence). The length of the CDR3 is 17 residues. The CDR3 is CASSFRDREFGNEKLFF. The CDR3 DNA reads TGTGCCAGCAGCTTTCGGGACAGGGAGTTCGGTAATGAAAAACTGTTTTTT.

The rearrangement links TRBV27 to TRBJ1-6; a possible D gene is TRBD1 (5 bases). V shed 3 bases and J shed 7 bases, with 10 bases lying between them. The CDR3 is 14 residues long. Germline V gene sequence: CDR1 MNHEY, CDR2 SMNVEV (reference sequence). The CDR3 DNA follows: TGTGCCAGCAGTTTCAGGGCAGGGAATTCACCCCTCCACTTT. It is translated as CASSFRAGNSPLHF.

The chain links TRBV14 to TRBJ2-1; 8 nucleotides line up with TRBD2. This CDR3 spans 14 amino acids. CDR1 and CDR2 (germline): SGHDN, FVKESK. V was pared by 1 base and J by 7 bases, with 3 bases of the junction left unmatched. The CDR3 protein is CASSQALAGNEQFF. CDR3 DNA sequence: TGTGCCAGCAGCCAAGCGTTAGCGGGGAATGAGCAGTTCTTC.

V and J are TRBV4-3 and TRBJ2-1; no definite D call. The V gene's germline CDR1 is LGHNA and CDR2 YSLEER. CDR3 length equals 12 residues. V shed 1 base and J shed 12 bases, with 10 bases lying between them. CDR3 sequence: CASSQGPSLQFF. CDR3 in DNA: TGCGCCAGCAGCCAAGGTCCCAGTCTGCAGTTCTTC.

A single count supports this clone. The rearrangement links TRBV15 to TRBJ1-5; a weak D match, TRBD1 (6 bases). Trimming removed 5 bases from V and 7 bases from J, with 12 bases in between. The V gene's germline CDR1 is LNHNV and CDR2 YYDKDF (reference sequence). CDR3 length: 13 amino acids. The CDR3 nucleotides are TGTGCCACCAGCCAAGGACAGTCCCAGCCCCAGCATTTT. As protein: CATSQGQSQPQHF. The entire variable domain, with the rest obtained from reference TRBV15 and TRBJ1-5, is as follows: DAMVIQNPRYQVTQFGKPVTLSCSQTLNHNVMYWYQQKSSQAPKLLFHYYDKDFNNEADTPDNFQSRRPNTSFCFLDIRSPGLGDTAMYLCATSQGQSQPQHFGDGTRLSIL.

The V call is TRBV27, the J call TRBJ2-5, with 8 nucleotides matching TRBD1. V gave up 6 bases and J gave up 5 bases; unmatched junction bases: 14. This CDR3 has 16 amino acids. Germline V gene data show CDR1 as MNHEY and CDR2 as SMNVEV (reference sequence). The CDR3 protein is CASRRTGNGMWETQYF. The CDR3 DNA follows: TGTGCCAGCAGAAGGACAGGGAACGGGATGTGGGAGACCCAGTACTTC.

This sequence joins TRBV7-2 and TRBJ1-5, with D unclear. The ends were cut back, 1 base at V and 9 bases at J, with 13 bases in the middle. This CDR3 has 14 residues. CDR1 SGHTA and CDR2 FQGNSA come from the germline V gene. CDR3 nucleotides: TGTGCCAGCAGCTTAGTTTCGGAATCAGGGCCCCAGCATTTT. Protein: CASSLVSESGPQHF.

V is TRBV2 and J is TRBJ2-5; the D is unclear. The germline V gene encodes CDR1 SNHLY and CDR2 FYNNEI. CDR3 size: 11 residues. V was cut by 5 bases and J by 3 bases, with 4 bases left in between. This CDR3 reads CASSLEETQYF. The DNA of the CDR3 is TGTGCCAGCAGTCTAGAAGAGACCCAGTACTTC.

This clone was detected once. The chain employs TRBV9 and TRBJ1-1; no clear D gene. Trimming removed 1 base at V and 1 base at J, with 5 bases between. The CDR3 consists of 13 residues. Germline lookup yields CDR1 SGDLS and CDR2 YYNGEE. For the CDR3, the DNA is TGTGCCAGCAGCGTATCGGGGAACACTGAAGCTTTCTTT. Translation: CASSVSGNTEAFF.

In this sample, this clone turned up once. The chain recombines TRBV19 with TRBJ1-1; the D is unclear. CDR3 length: 12 amino acids. Trimming shortened V by 4 bases and J by 7 bases, and 10 bases separated the two germline ends. Germline V gives CDR1 LNHDA, CDR2 SQIVND (reference sequence). This CDR3 reads CASSTFSGEAFF. DNA for the CDR3: TGTGCCAGTAGTACCTTTTCAGGTGAAGCTTTCTTT.

This clone was recorded only once. This chain connects TRBV7-2 to TRBJ1-4; no definite D call. The CDR3 covers 14 residues. Germline V gene data show CDR1 as SGHTA and CDR2 as FQGNSA. Trimming removed 5 bases at V and 6 bases at J, with 13 bases between. The CDR3 loop is CASSPLLGDEKLFF. Here the CDR3 DNA reads TGTGCCAGCAGCCCCCTTCTCGGGGATGAAAAACTGTTTTTT.

This chain's CDR3 is CASSLGQGRGNTIYF. The CDR3 bases are TGTGCCAGCAGCTTAGGACAGGGGAGGGGAAACACCATATATTTT. The chain combines TRBV13 with TRBJ1-3; 7 nucleotides line up with TRBD1. From germline, CDR1 is PRHDT and CDR2 FYEKMQ (reference sequence). This CDR3 comprises 15 residues. V lost 0 bases, J lost 4 bases, and 3 bases stayed unmatched.

The chain recombines TRBV5-4 with TRBJ1-6; 8 bases line up with TRBD1. The CDR3 totals 16 residues. V dropped 0 bases and J dropped 9; count of bases not matched to a gene: 8. Germline assignment: CDR1 SGHNT and CDR2 YYREEE (reference sequence). The CDR3, as DNA: TGTGCCAGCAGCTTGGGGCTTGGACAGGGTGGTTCACCCCTCCACTTT. As protein: CASSLGLGQGGSPLHF.

This chain connects TRBV5-1 to TRBJ2-5; TRBD1 aligns across 12 bases. The J call is doubtful: the DNA matches TRBJ2-7 better. This CDR3 contains 16 residues. Germline V CDR1 and CDR2: SGHRS, YFSETQ. CDR3 region: CASSLTGTGGRYEQYF. The CDR3 DNA reads as TGCGCCAGCAGCTTGACGGGGACAGGGGGCAGGTACGAGCAGTACTTC.

This clone showed up just once. This sequence joins TRBV13 and TRBJ1-1; D remains ambiguous. CDR3 size: 15 residues. Germline values: CDR1 PRHDT, CDR2 FYEKMQ (reference sequence). V gave up 0 bases and J gave up 4 bases, with 12 bases separating them. The CDR3 DNA sequence: TGTGCCAGCAGCTTAGGACCGCCGGTGTCCACTGAAGCTTTCTTT. This codes for CASSLGPPVSTEAFF.

This clone was found once. The chain combines TRBV6-5 with TRBJ2-7, with D perhaps matching TRBD1 (8 bases). CDR1 MNHEY and CDR2 SVGAGI come from the germline V gene. CDR3 length equals 14 residues. V gave up 2 bases and J gave up 7 bases, with 15 bases separating them. The CDR3 reads CASSYTTGEGEQYF. CDR3 in DNA: TGTGCCAGCAGTTACACGACAGGGGAGGGTGAGCAGTACTTC.

This chain uses TRBV6-4 with TRBJ2-5; possibly TRBD2 for D (6 bases). Trimming removed 5 bases from V and 3 bases from J, with 10 bases in between. Germline CDR1 is MRHNA and CDR2 is SNTAGT. This CDR3 has 13 amino acids. CDR3 in DNA: TGTGCCAGCAGTCCTACGGGGGAAGAGACCCAGTACTTC. This encodes CASSPTGEETQYF.

The chain recombines TRBV4-2 with TRBJ2-7; TRBD1 agrees at 7 bases. J lost 3 bases, V lost 4 bases, and 0 bases had no gene match. This CDR3 is built from 12 residues. In germline, CDR1 is LGHNA, CDR2 YNFKEQ. In nucleotides, the CDR3 is TGTGCCAGCAGCCGACAGGGCTACGAGCAGTACTTC. Translation gives CASSRQGYEQYF.

The chain links TRBV6-6 to TRBJ1-1, with D perhaps matching TRBD1 (5 bases). This CDR3 contains 12 residues. The germline CDR1 and CDR2 sequences are MNHNY and SVGAGI (reference sequence). V was pared by 6 bases and J by 5 bases, with 10 bases between. The CDR3 reads CASRPGGTEAFF. The CDR3 DNA sequence: TGTGCCAGCAGACCGGGGGGGACTGAAGCTTTCTTT.

This rearrangement joins TRBV5-6 to TRBJ2-7, with TRBD1 matching 7 bases. Looked up from germline, CDR1 is SGHDT and CDR2 is YYEEEE. V lost 4 bases to trimming and J lost 3 bases; unmatched junction nucleotides: 7. The CDR3 contains 14 residues. Written as DNA, the CDR3 is TGTGCCAGCAGCGCACAGGGGACCCTCTACGAGCAGTACTTC. Translating gives CASSAQGTLYEQYF. Filled out from reference TRBV5-6 and TRBJ2-7, the complete variable domain reads DAGVTQSPTHLIKTRGQQVTLRCSPKSGHDTVSWYQQALGQGPQFIFQYYEEEERQRGNFPDRFSGHQFPNYSSELNVNALLLGDSALYLCASSAQGTLYEQYFGPGTRLTVT.

V and J are TRBV7-3 and TRBJ2-2, with 9 bases identical to TRBD1. Germline lookup yields CDR1 SGHTA and CDR2 FQGTGA. This CDR3 contains 18 residues. Losses at the gene ends were 1 base for V and 5 bases for J; bases not matched to a gene: 11. The CDR3 coding sequence is TGTGCCAGCAGCTTAAACCGCTGGGACAGGGCGTGGACCGGGGAGCTGTTTTTT. It codes for CASSLNRWDRAWTGELFF.

V gene TRBV2 combines with J gene TRBJ2-1; 8 positions agree with TRBD2. CDR1 is SNHLY and CDR2 is FYNNEI in the germline V gene. The CDR3 sequence is 20 residues long. V lost 2 bases to trimming and J lost 8 bases; unmatched junction nucleotides: 23. The CDR3 sequence is CASSEKGWTSRHARDDEQFF. The CDR3 nucleotides are TGTGCCAGCAGTGAAAAGGGGTGGACTAGCCGTCACGCCCGAGATGATGAGCAGTTCTTC.

The chain couples TRBV4-1 to TRBJ2-6, with D possibly TRBD1 on 5 matching bases. The V and J ends lost 4 bases and 0 bases respectively, with 16 bases between them. Germline V gene sequence: CDR1 MGHRA, CDR2 YSYEKL. The CDR3 sequence is 18 residues long. CDR3 amino acids: CASSPGRLGVSGANVLTF. Written as DNA, the CDR3 is TGCGCCAGCAGCCCAGGTCGCTTAGGGGTCTCTGGGGCCAACGTCCTGACTTTC.

The rearrangement uses TRBV10-3 and TRBJ2-3, with 9 bases that match TRBD2. Germline trimming cut 0 bases from V and 2 bases from J; bases unmatched to any gene: 6. Germline V CDR1 and CDR2: ENHRY, SYGVKD. The CDR3 sequence is 17 residues long. The CDR3 protein is CAISESKSGGHTDTQYF. The CDR3 DNA reads TGTGCCATCAGTGAGTCGAAAAGCGGGGGGCACACAGATACGCAGTATTTT.

V and J are TRBV5-1 and TRBJ2-7; maybe TRBD1 (5 bases). Germline CDR1 and CDR2: SGHRS and YFSETQ. V lost 0 bases and J lost 5, with 9 bases in between. The CDR3 covers 13 residues. The CDR3 here is CASSLGQNDEQYF. CDR3 DNA sequence: TGCGCCAGCAGCTTGGGACAGAACGACGAGCAGTACTTC.

V is TRBV9 and J is TRBJ2-1; TRBD2 is a possible D gene (6 bases). Germline CDR1 is SGDLS and CDR2 is YYNGEE. V was trimmed by 0 bases and J by 4 bases, leaving 11 bases between them. The CDR3 runs 15 residues. The CDR3, as DNA: TGTGCCAGCAGCGTAGGGGTGGGGGGTTACAATGAGCAGTTCTTC. Its translation: CASSVGVGGYNEQFF.

J is TRBJ1-6 and V is TRBV6-1, with 7 bases lining up with TRBD1. The trim removed 5 bases at V and 18 bases at J, leaving 10 bases unmatched. This CDR3 is 12 amino acids long. The germline V gene has CDR1 MNHNS and CDR2 SASEGT. CDR3 protein: CASSPEGTAPHF. CDR3 DNA: TGTGCCAGCAGTCCAGAAGGGACAGCTCCCCACTTT.

The chain carries TRBV27 and TRBJ1-2; 7 nucleotides agree with TRBD1. This CDR3 is 13 amino acids long. V was clipped by 5 bases and J by 6 bases; unmatched bases: 6. Germline loops: CDR1 MNHEY, CDR2 SMNVEV (reference sequence). CDR3 in DNA: TGTGCCAGCAGTCCTAGACAGGGCCATGGCTACACCTTC. Encoded protein: CASSPRQGHGYTF.

The chain carries TRBV19 and TRBJ1-6; TRBD1 aligns across 9 bases. The ends lost 1 base at V and 5 bases at J; junction bases unmatched: 6. The CDR3 covers 17 residues. Per germline, CDR1 LNHDA and CDR2 SQIVND (reference sequence). In DNA, the CDR3 is TGTGCCAGTAGTATAGCCCGGGACAGGGCTGATAATTCACCCCTCCACTTT. Residues: CASSIARDRADNSPLHF. The complete variable domain, with remaining parts taken from reference TRBV19 and TRBJ1-6, reads DGGITQSPKYLFRKEGQNVTLSCEQNLNHDAMYWYRQDPGQGLRLIYYSQIVNDFQKGDIAEGYSVSREKKESFPLTVTSAQKNPTAFYLCASSIARDRADNSPLHFGNGTRLTVT.

The chain couples TRBV28 to TRBJ1-6, with 8 nucleotides matching TRBD1. This CDR3 has 14 residues. The V gene end was trimmed by 5 bases and the J gene end by 9 bases; junction bases not matched to a gene: 6. Germline V gene data show CDR1 as MDHEN and CDR2 as SYDVKM. CDR3 amino acids: CASSGGQAISPLHF. For the CDR3, the DNA is TGTGCCAGCAGTGGGGGACAGGCGATTTCACCCCTCCACTTT. Variable domain in full (rest from reference TRBV28 and TRBJ1-6): DVKVTQSSRYLVKRTGEKVFLECVQDMDHENMFWYRQDPGLGLRLIYFSYDVKMKEKGDIPEGYSVSREKKERFSLILESASTNQTSMYLCASSGGQAISPLHFGNGTRLTVT.